One sample yielded the 11 T cell receptor beta chains listed below, sequenced in a study of cytotoxic CD8 clonotypes in ibrutinib-treated CLL. The data were produced by immunoSEQ multiplex PCR, yet TCRdb's version contains in-frame clones alone and is incomplete. The table shows tens of thousands of clones, with over 55% occurring only once. The sample consisted of PBMCs, taken after 24 months of ibrutinib treatment. The receptors stem from a human donor with chronic lymphocytic leukemia.

This chain links TRBV6-5 with TRBJ2-7; D is perhaps TRBD1 or TRBD2 (5 bases each). In germline, CDR1 is MNHEY, CDR2 SVGAGI. The CDR3 is made up of 13 amino acids. The V gene lost 8 bases and the J gene lost 2 bases, with 13 bases spanning the gap. The CDR3 DNA reads TGTGCCAGCCGTCGACAGAGGGCCTACGAGCAGTACTTC. Translated, it gives CASRRQRAYEQYF.

The CDR3 region is CASSYLWEQFF. The CDR3 nucleotides are TGTGCCAGCAGTTACCTTTGGGAGCAGTTCTTC. The rearrangement joins TRBV6-1 to TRBJ2-1; D unclear. The germline V and J ends were trimmed by 5 bases and 10 bases, with 9 bases remaining between them. The CDR3 runs 11 residues. Germline CDR1 and CDR2: MNHNS and SASEGT.

This clone has just a few counts. The V call is TRBV6-5, the J call TRBJ1-2; no clear D gene. The CDR3 consists of 13 residues. Germline CDR1 is MNHEY and CDR2 is SVGAGI. Trimming stripped 7 bases from V and 10 bases from J, with 19 bases between. The CDR3 loop is CASTNRQAGYYTF. CDR3 nucleotide sequence: TGTGCCAGCACAAACCGGCAGGCGGGCTACTACACCTTC.

This chain links TRBV15 with TRBJ1-1, with a tentative D call TRBD1 (5 bases). V shed 3 bases and J shed 1 base, with 15 bases lying between them. The V gene's germline CDR1 is LNHNV and CDR2 YYDKDF (reference sequence). CDR3 length: 16 residues. The chain's CDR3 is CATSSLMGLTNTEAFF. The CDR3 DNA sequence: TGTGCCACCAGCAGCCTCATGGGGCTAACGAACACTGAAGCTTTCTTT.

J is TRBJ2-3 and V is TRBV5-1, with 7 bases identical to TRBD2. The J segment lost 2 bases and the V segment lost 3 bases, leaving 9 bases of the junction unmatched. CDR3 length equals 16 residues. Germline V gives CDR1 SGHRS, CDR2 YFSETQ. CDR3 sequence (DNA): TGCGCCAGCAGCTGTCTAAGCGGGGACGACACAGATACGCAGTATTTT. It yields the protein CASSCLSGDDTDTQYF. The whole variable domain, filled in from reference TRBV5-1 and TRBJ2-3, reads KAGVTQTPRYLIKTRGQQVTLSCSPISGHRSVSWYQQTPGQGLQFLFEYFSETQRNKGNFPGRFSGRQFSNSRSEMNVSTLELGDSALYLCASSCLSGDDTDTQYFGPGTRLTVL.

This clone was counted only a few times. The V call is TRBV18, the J call TRBJ2-1; no definite D call. The V and J ends lost 1 base and 7 bases respectively, with 5 bases between them. This CDR3 region has 12 residues. CDR1 is KGHSH and CDR2 is LQKENI in the germline V gene. The DNA for the CDR3 is TGTGCCAGCTCACCACAAGGGAATGAGCAGTTCTTC. This sequence encodes CASSPQGNEQFF. The full variable domain, rest sourced from reference TRBV18 and TRBJ2-1, is NAGVMQNPRHLVRRRGQEARLRCSPMKGHSHVYWYRQLPEEGLKFMVYLQKENIIDESGMPKERFSAEFPKEGPSILRIQQVVRGDSAAYFCASSPQGNEQFFGPGTRLTVL.

The CDR3 DNA reads as TGTGCCAGCAGCTTGTCCAATTCTAATGAAAAACTGTTTTTT. This gives the protein CASSLSNSNEKLFF. This chain connects TRBV7-9 to TRBJ1-4, with no clear D. In germline, CDR1 is SEHNR, CDR2 FQNEAQ (reference sequence). With 3 bases removed from V and 3 bases from J, the gap between germline ends came to 8 bases. The CDR3 totals 14 residues.

This chain connects TRBV4-3 to TRBJ1-5; perhaps TRBD1 as D (5 bases). Trimming stripped 0 bases from V and 10 bases from J, with 10 bases between. The CDR3 contains 13 residues. CDR1 and CDR2 from the germline V gene are LGHNA and YSLEER. The CDR3 loop is CASSQEVGGPQHF. CDR3 nucleotides: TGCGCCAGCAGCCAAGAGGTGGGGGGACCCCAGCATTTT.

The chain uses TRBV7-2 and TRBJ2-1; D is perhaps TRBD2 (6 bases). From germline, CDR1 is SGHTA and CDR2 FQGNSA. V was pared by 5 bases and J by 0 bases, with 11 bases between. The CDR3 runs to 15 residues. The CDR3 bases are TGTGCCAGCAGCCTCCGGGGGAGCTCCTACAATGAGCAGTTCTTC. Translation gives CASSLRGSSYNEQFF. Using reference TRBV7-2 and TRBJ2-1 for the parts outside the CDR3, the full variable domain is GAGVSQSPSNKVTEKGKDVELRCDPISGHTALYWYRQSLGQGLEFLIYFQGNSAPDKSGLPSDRFSAERTGGSVSTLTIQRTQQEDSAVYLCASSLRGSSYNEQFFGPGTRLTVL.

This sequence joins TRBV6-5 and TRBJ1-2; no reliable D call. Trimming removed 5 bases at V and 1 base at J, with 11 bases between. Germline V gives CDR1 MNHEY, CDR2 SVGAGI. There are 14 residues in the CDR3. CDR3 residues: CASSRTVDNYGYTF. The CDR3 nucleotides are TGTGCCAGCAGTCGAACGGTGGATAACTATGGCTACACCTTC.

This CDR3 is CASSGRTGEAGELFF. The CDR3 nucleotides read TGTGCCAGCAGCGGCCGGACAGGGGAGGCCGGGGAGCTGTTTTTT. J is TRBJ2-2 and V is TRBV9; 9 bases align to TRBD1. The trim removed 3 bases at V and 6 bases at J, leaving 6 bases unmatched. Germline V lookup: CDR1 SGDLS, CDR2 YYNGEE. This CDR3 contains 15 residues.